Following are 23 T cell receptor beta chains from one sample sequenced in a study of cytomegalovirus exposure and HLA in healthy donors. The PCR was carried out with 60 Vbeta primers and 13 Jbeta primers. The repertoire was sequenced with immunoSEQ multiplex PCR; TCRdb's copy has only in-frame clones and lacks some. The top ten hold over 1% of the sample, which has more than 85,000 clones, 69% seen once. The sequencing input was PBMCs. These receptors originate from a female donor in good health and CMV-seronegative.

The V and J genes are TRBV11-2 and TRBJ2-7; D may be TRBD2 (5 bases). The length of the CDR3 is 11 residues. The V and J ends lost 8 bases and 1 base respectively, with 6 bases between them. Germline V gives CDR1 SGHAT, CDR2 FQNNGV. CDR3 DNA sequence: TGTGCCAGCGGGAGTTCCTACGAGCAGTACTTC. It encodes CASGSSYEQYF.

This chain connects TRBV7-9 to TRBJ2-5; 11 bases are shared with TRBD2. The V gene end was trimmed by 4 bases and the J gene end by 5 bases; junction bases not matched to a gene: 3. The CDR3 is made up of 14 amino acids. From germline, CDR1 is SEHNR and CDR2 FQNEAQ (reference sequence). The CDR3 sequence is CASSSGLAAETQYF. In DNA form, the CDR3 reads TGTGCCAGCAGCTCGGGACTAGCGGCCGAGACCCAGTACTTC.

This chain connects TRBV19 to TRBJ1-5; 9 nucleotides align to TRBD1. The V and J ends lost 8 bases and 4 bases, in that order; junction bases with no gene match: 9. CDR3 length: 15 amino acids. CDR1 and CDR2 (germline): LNHDA, SQIVND (reference sequence). This CDR3 is CASRSTGGGNQPQHF. The CDR3, as DNA: TGTGCCAGTCGTAGCACAGGGGGCGGTAATCAGCCCCAGCATTTT.

The DNA of the CDR3 is TGTGCCAGTAGTAGGGCTAGCGGGGCCTACAATGAGCAGTTCTTC. Amino acids: CASSRASGAYNEQFF. The chain employs TRBV19 and TRBJ2-1; 9 nucleotides align to TRBD2. This CDR3 contains 15 residues. CDR1 is LNHDA, CDR2 SQIVND, per germline (reference sequence). V lost 4 bases and J lost 2; bases outside the gene matches: 3. The variable domain in full, with the rest retrieved from reference TRBV19 and TRBJ2-1, is DGGITQSPKYLFRKEGQNVTLSCEQNLNHDAMYWYRQDPGQGLRLIYYSQIVNDFQKGDIAEGYSVSREKKESFPLTVTSAQKNPTAFYLCASSRASGAYNEQFFGPGTRLTVL.

This clone turned up a few times. V gene TRBV10-3 combines with J gene TRBJ2-3; maybe TRBD2 (7 bases). CDR3 length equals 15 residues. CDR1 is ENHRY and CDR2 is SYGVKD in the germline V gene. V dropped 3 bases and J dropped 3 bases, with 13 bases sitting between them. The CDR3 DNA sequence: TGTGCCATCAGTGAAGGGGGGGAGTTGACAGATACGCAGTATTTT. Protein: CAISEGGELTDTQYF.

The chain carries TRBV4-1 and TRBJ2-4; D may be TRBD1 (6 bases). The germline V gene has CDR1 MGHRA and CDR2 YSYEKL. The CDR3 loop spans 18 amino acids. Trimming shortened V by 1 base and J by 3 bases, and 19 bases separated the two germline ends. CDR3 loop: CASSQGMIRDIDKNIQYF. CDR3 DNA sequence: TGCGCCAGCAGCCAAGGTATGATCCGGGACATCGACAAAAACATTCAGTACTTC.

The chain has TRBV14 and TRBJ1-1; 7 bases fit TRBD1. Trimming removed 1 base from V and 5 bases from J; junction bases left unmatched: 4. CDR1 SGHDN and CDR2 FVKESK come from the germline V gene. The CDR3 covers 14 residues. The CDR3 coding sequence is TGTGCCAGCAGCCAAGTAGACAGGGTAACTGAAGCTTTCTTT. Translation: CASSQVDRVTEAFF. The full variable domain, in which reference TRBV14 and TRBJ1-1 provide the parts outside the CDR3, is EAGVTQFPSHSVIEKGQTVTLRCDPISGHDNLYWYRRVMGKEIKFLLHFVKESKQDESGMPNNRFLAERTGGTYSTLKVQPAELEDSGVYFCASSQVDRVTEAFFGQGTRLTVV.

This clone has only a few counts. This chain uses TRBV5-1 with TRBJ1-3; D remains ambiguous. The length of the CDR3 is 17 residues. The V end lost 0 bases, the J end lost 0 bases, and 13 bases lay between the germline ends. The germline gives CDR1 SGHRS, CDR2 YFSETQ. CDR3 protein: CASSLDLEGHSGNTIYF. Here the CDR3 DNA reads TGCGCCAGCAGCTTGGACCTAGAGGGTCACTCTGGAAACACCATATATTTT.

The chain joins TRBV9 to TRBJ2-5; D may be TRBD2 (6 bases). V was cut by 0 bases and J by 5 bases, with 14 bases left in between. Per the germline V gene, CDR1 is SGDLS and CDR2 is YYNGEE. This CDR3 region has 15 residues. CDR3: CASSVAPGRTETQYF. The DNA of the CDR3 is TGTGCCAGCAGCGTAGCCCCAGGGAGGACGGAGACCCAGTACTTC.

The V gene is TRBV9, the J gene TRBJ1-5; TRBD1 might be the D (6 bases). The CDR3 has 15 amino acids. Trimming took off 0 bases at V and 6 bases at J, with 13 bases between the two ends. CDR1 is SGDLS, CDR2 YYNGEE, per germline. As DNA, the CDR3 is TGTGCCAGCAGCGTAGGAGGGGGGGGACTTCAGCCCCAGCATTTT. It translates to CASSVGGGGLQPQHF.

This sequence joins TRBV27 and TRBJ1-5, with D hard to call. Germline V gives CDR1 MNHEY, CDR2 SMNVEV (reference sequence). This CDR3 has 16 residues. Trimming removed 2 bases from V and 1 base from J, with 12 bases in between. The chain's CDR3 is CASSLTFGRSNQPQHF. In DNA form, the CDR3 reads TGTGCCAGCAGTTTAACCTTCGGCAGGAGCAATCAGCCCCAGCATTTT.

This clone was detected only once. This rearrangement joins TRBV27 to TRBJ2-1, with TRBD2 matching 9 bases. J lost 6 bases, V lost 5 bases, and 11 bases had no gene match. The length of the CDR3 is 16 residues. Germline CDR1 and CDR2: MNHEY and SMNVEV (reference sequence). The CDR3: CASSLGAGGNVNEQFF. In DNA, the CDR3 is TGTGCCAGCAGTCTGGGTGCGGGGGGGAACGTCAATGAGCAGTTCTTC.

This sequence joins TRBV4-1 and TRBJ2-5; 7 nucleotides line up with TRBD1. With 3 bases clipped from V and 5 bases from J, the junction kept 12 bases outside the gene matches. This CDR3 spans 16 amino acids. CDR1 MGHRA and CDR2 YSYEKL come from the germline V gene. The CDR3 DNA reads as TGCGCCAGCAGCCAGACCCGACAGGGTGGGTATGAGACCCAGTACTTC. Translated: CASSQTRQGGYETQYF.

The V call is TRBV5-1, the J call TRBJ1-6; D gene uncertain. The germline gives CDR1 SGHRS, CDR2 YFSETQ. Trimming took 4 bases from V and 8 from J, leaving 13 bases between them. The CDR3 is 14 residues long. CDR3 amino acids: CASSRGSRDSPLHF. The CDR3 DNA sequence: TGCGCCAGCAGCCGCGGAAGTCGGGATTCACCCCTCCACTTT.

This chain uses TRBV5-1 with TRBJ2-7, with TRBD2 as a possible D gene (6 bases). The CDR3 has 15 residues. CDR1 is SGHRS, CDR2 YFSETQ, per germline. With 2 bases removed from V and 2 bases from J, the gap between germline ends came to 14 bases. The chain's CDR3 is CASSFQEGVAYEQYF. As DNA, the CDR3 is TGCGCCAGCAGCTTTCAGGAGGGAGTGGCCTACGAGCAGTACTTC.

The CDR3 here is CAISSTGSSSYEQYF. DNA of the CDR3: TGTGCCATCAGTTCGACAGGCTCTAGCTCCTACGAGCAGTACTTC. The chain couples TRBV10-3 to TRBJ2-7, with D perhaps matching TRBD1 (6 bases). Trimming shortened V by 5 bases and J by 0 bases, and 14 bases separated the two germline ends. In germline, CDR1 is ENHRY, CDR2 SYGVKD. The CDR3 spans 15 residues.

The gene calls are TRBV5-1 and TRBJ2-7; the D gene is possibly TRBD1 (5 bases). The CDR3 covers 14 residues. Germline V gives CDR1 SGHRS, CDR2 YFSETQ. Trimming stripped 3 bases from V and 6 bases from J, with 16 bases between. CDR3 in DNA: TGCGCCAGCAGCTCCGCTCGTGGGGCCGCCGAGCAGTACTTC. As protein: CASSSARGAAEQYF.

V is TRBV4-3 and J is TRBJ2-2, with 8 bases identical to TRBD1. Germline CDR1 is LGHNA and CDR2 is YSLEER. The CDR3 contains 16 residues. V trimming: 6 bases; J trimming: 4 bases; junction bases outside the gene matches: 10. CDR3 sequence: CASRPGRGRGTGELFF. The CDR3 DNA follows: TGCGCCAGCAGACCTGGCAGGGGGCGAGGCACCGGGGAGCTGTTTTTT.

This CDR3 reads CASSPLSGGVGGELFF. CDR3 DNA sequence: TGTGCCAGCAGCCCCTTGAGCGGGGGGGTCGGCGGGGAGCTGTTTTTT. The chain carries TRBV9 and TRBJ2-2; TRBD2 matches 10 bases. V trimming: 4 bases; J trimming: 7 bases; junction bases outside the gene matches: 10. The CDR3 extends over 16 amino acids. Per the germline V gene, CDR1 is SGDLS and CDR2 is YYNGEE. Drawing the rest from reference TRBV9 and TRBJ2-2, the complete variable domain is DSGVTQTPKHLITATGQRVTLRCSPRSGDLSVYWYQQSLDQGLQFLIQYYNGEERAKGNILERFSAQQFPDLHSELNLSSLELGDSALYFCASSPLSGGVGGELFFGEGSRLTVL.

In this sample, this clone turned up once. This chain connects TRBV6-1 to TRBJ2-1; 9 bases fit TRBD1. CDR1 is MNHNS and CDR2 is SASEGT in the germline V gene. J was trimmed by 8 bases and V by 8 bases; bases with no gene match: 13. This CDR3 is 15 amino acids long. This CDR3 reads CASRREQGAFYEQFF. The CDR3 nucleotides are TGTGCCAGCCGACGGGAACAGGGGGCTTTCTATGAGCAGTTCTTC.

The chain links TRBV6-5 to TRBJ1-2; 7 nucleotides line up with TRBD1. V lost 5 bases to trimming and J lost 5 bases; unmatched junction nucleotides: 5. Germline lookup yields CDR1 MNHEY and CDR2 SVGAGI. CDR3 length: 13 amino acids. The CDR3 reads CASSLSGQYGYTF. The CDR3 nucleotides read TGTGCCAGCAGTCTCTCGGGACAGTATGGCTACACCTTC.

The J gene is TRBJ2-4, the V gene TRBV6-5; D might be TRBD1 (5 bases). The germline V and J ends were trimmed by 4 bases and 5 bases, with 15 bases remaining between them. Germline assignment: CDR1 MNHEY and CDR2 SVGAGI. This CDR3 is 15 amino acids long. The CDR3 DNA follows: TGTGCCAGCAGTTCCCCTAAGGGGTGGGAAAACATTCAGTACTTC. It codes for CASSSPKGWENIQYF.

The chain has TRBV5-1 and TRBJ2-1, with TRBD1 identical over 8 bases. The trim removed 4 bases at V and 5 bases at J, leaving 11 bases unmatched. There are 16 residues in the CDR3. The germline CDR1 and CDR2 sequences are SGHRS and YFSETQ. The CDR3 sequence is CASSRKPGQVNNEQFF. CDR3 sequence (DNA): TGCGCCAGCAGCCGAAAACCGGGACAGGTTAACAATGAGCAGTTCTTC.